This TCR beta chain was observed in a study of OX40 agonist ivuxolimab in advanced cancers. Across the whole study: Head and neck, renal cell, melanoma or hepatocellular carcinoma were the cancers that dose-escalation patients had. Whole-study results and caveats: Blood T cells, both CD4+ and CD8+, expanded clonally by week 6 at 0.1 to 3.0 mg/kg. Some patients without response likewise showed low normalized clonal expansion.

With regard to this clone: Antigen specificity is unknown.

Between the trimmed V and J ends, which lost 0 bases and 1 base, there was a span of 23 bases. Germline CDR1 reads SGHTS; CDR2 reads YDEGEE. The CDR3 contains 19 residues. If patients had autoimmune disease history or systemic immunosuppression, they were excluded. The method was immunoSEQ multiplex PCR; TCRdb's version includes in-frame clones alone and lacks a portion of them. The top ten hold over 1.3% of the sample, which has about 50,000 clones, about 79% seen once. The clonotype was recovered from an adult with an advanced solid tumor such as melanoma, head and neck, liver or kidney cancer. The chain joins TRBV5-8 to TRBJ2-7; maybe TRBD1 (5 bases). Here the sequenced sample was CD4+ or CD8+ T cells sorted from blood, taken in a trial of the OX40 agonist ivuxolimab. CDR3 region: CASSLEVFMGRVPSYEQYF. CDR3 DNA sequence: TGTGCCAGCAGCTTGGAGGTCTTTATGGGCAGGGTCCCTTCCTACGAGCAGTACTTC.